Below are 3 T cell receptor beta chains sequenced from a single sample in a study of blood T cell repertoires in COVID-19. Here immunoSEQ multiplex PCR was the method, and the copy in TCRdb shows in-frame clones only, minus some. The table shows 190,000 or so clones, with 85% to 90% occurring only once. The sample consisted of peripheral blood. The receptors stem from a woman aged 18-29 years who had recovered from COVID-19.

V gene TRBV14 combines with J gene TRBJ1-2; tentative D call: TRBD1 (5 bases). Between the trimmed V and J ends, which lost 0 bases and 6 bases, there was a span of 17 bases. Germline V gives CDR1 SGHDN, CDR2 FVKESK. The CDR3 runs 16 residues. This CDR3 reads CASSQEVWDGEDGYTF. CDR3 in DNA: TGTGCCAGCAGCCAAGAAGTCTGGGACGGGGAGGATGGCTACACCTTC.

This clone came up once. The chain employs TRBV7-3 and TRBJ1-1, with a tentative D call TRBD1 (6 bases). This CDR3 contains 14 residues. Trimming took 1 base from V and 9 from J, leaving 15 bases between them. The germline CDR1 and CDR2 sequences are SGHTA and FQGTGA. Here the CDR3 DNA reads TGTGCCAGCAGCTTAAGTTCCTCCCAGGGGAAAGCTTTCTTT. The encoded protein is CASSLSSSQGKAFF.

The genes are TRBV18 and TRBJ2-7; perhaps TRBD1 as D (6 bases). CDR1 is KGHSH and CDR2 is LQKENI in the germline V gene. Trimming shortened V by 2 bases and J by 1 base, and 9 bases separated the two germline ends. The CDR3 has 14 amino acids. The CDR3 here is CASSPGRGSYEQYF. In DNA, the CDR3 is TGTGCCAGCTCACCAGGCAGGGGTTCCTACGAGCAGTACTTC.